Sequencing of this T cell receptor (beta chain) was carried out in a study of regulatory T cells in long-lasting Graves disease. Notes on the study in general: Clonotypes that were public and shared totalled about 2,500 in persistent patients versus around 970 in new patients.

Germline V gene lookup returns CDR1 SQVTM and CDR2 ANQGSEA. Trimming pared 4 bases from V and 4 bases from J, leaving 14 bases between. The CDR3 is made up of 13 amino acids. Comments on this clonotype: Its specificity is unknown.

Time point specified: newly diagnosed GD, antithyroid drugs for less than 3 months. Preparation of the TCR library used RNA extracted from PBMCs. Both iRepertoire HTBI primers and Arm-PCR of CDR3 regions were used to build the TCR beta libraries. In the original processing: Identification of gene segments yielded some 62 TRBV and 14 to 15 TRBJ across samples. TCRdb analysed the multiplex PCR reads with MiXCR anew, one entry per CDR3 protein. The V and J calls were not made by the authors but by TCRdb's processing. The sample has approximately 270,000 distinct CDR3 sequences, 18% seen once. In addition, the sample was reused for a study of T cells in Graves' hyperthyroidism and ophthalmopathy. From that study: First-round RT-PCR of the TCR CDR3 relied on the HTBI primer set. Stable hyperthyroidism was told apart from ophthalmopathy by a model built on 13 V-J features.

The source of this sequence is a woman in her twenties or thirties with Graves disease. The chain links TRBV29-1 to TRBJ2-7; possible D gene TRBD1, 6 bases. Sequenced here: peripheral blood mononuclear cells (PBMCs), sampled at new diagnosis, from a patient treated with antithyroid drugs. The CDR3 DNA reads TGCAGCGTTGTAACAGGGACCAATTACGAGCAGTACTTC. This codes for CSVVTGTNYEQYF.